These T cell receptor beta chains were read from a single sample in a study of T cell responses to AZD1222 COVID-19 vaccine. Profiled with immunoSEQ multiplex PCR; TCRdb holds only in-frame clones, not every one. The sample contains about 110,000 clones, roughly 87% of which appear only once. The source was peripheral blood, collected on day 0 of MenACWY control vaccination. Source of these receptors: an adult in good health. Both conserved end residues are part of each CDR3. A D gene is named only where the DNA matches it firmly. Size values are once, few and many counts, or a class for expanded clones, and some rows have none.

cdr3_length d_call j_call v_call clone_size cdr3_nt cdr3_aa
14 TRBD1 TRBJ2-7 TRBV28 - TGTGCCAGCAGTGGACGGGACAGGGGGCTCGAGCAGTACTTC CASSGRDRGLEQYF
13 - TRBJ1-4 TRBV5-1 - TGCGCCAGCAGCACAGAGCTGAATGAAAAACTGTTTTTT CASSTELNEKLFF
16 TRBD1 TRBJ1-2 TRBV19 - TGTGCCAGTAGGGAGCGGGACAGCTCTTATAACTATGGCTACACCTTC CASRERDSSYNYGYTF
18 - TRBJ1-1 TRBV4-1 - TGCGCCAGCAGCCAAGATCGGTACGCACCACCACAGTACACTGAAGCTTTCTTT CASSQDRYAPPQYTEAFF
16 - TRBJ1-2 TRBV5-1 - TGCGCCAGCAGCTTGGGATTAGTGGGCGGTCTATATGGCTACACCTTC CASSLGLVGGLYGYTF
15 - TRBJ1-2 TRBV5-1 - TGCGCCAGCAGCTTGGTGGGGGGCGCAAGCTATGGCTACACCTTC CASSLVGGASYGYTF
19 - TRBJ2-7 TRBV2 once TGTGCCAGCATTTTTCCCCCCCAGTTGGGGCGGCAAAGCTCCTACGAGCAGTACTTC CASIFPPQLGRQSSYEQYF
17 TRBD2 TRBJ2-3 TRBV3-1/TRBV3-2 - TGTGCCAGCAGCTCACCCGGGACTAGCGGGGGCACAGATACGCAGTATTTT CASSSPGTSGGTDTQYF
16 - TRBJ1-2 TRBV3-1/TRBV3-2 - TGTGCCAGCAGCCCACGCGCCGGGTCAGGAAGTTATGGCTACACCTTC CASSPRAGSGSYGYTF
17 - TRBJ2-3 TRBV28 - TGTGCCAGCAGTTCCCCCCCACCCTCATCAAGCACAGATACGCAGTATTTT CASSSPPPSSSTDTQYF
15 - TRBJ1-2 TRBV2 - TGTGCCAGCAGCCTCGGGACAAGGCCCTCCTATGGCTACACCTTC CASSLGTRPSYGYTF
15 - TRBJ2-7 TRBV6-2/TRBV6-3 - TGTGCCAGCAGTTACCCACGGGGAGCCTACTACGAGCAGTACTTC CASSYPRGAYYEQYF
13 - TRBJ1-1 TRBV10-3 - TGTGCCATCAGTGAATCCAGGGGCTTTGGAGCTTTCTTT CAISESRGFGAFF